This T cell receptor beta chain is drawn from a study of control samples from healthy donors and cancer patients. The CDR3 totals 14 residues. V was clipped by 4 bases and J by 0 bases, with 9 bases between them. Per germline, CDR1 SGHTA and CDR2 FQGTGA. Here immunoSEQ multiplex PCR was the method, and the copy in TCRdb shows in-frame clones only, minus some. Among around 150,000 clones listed, about nine tenths were seen once. The TCR originated in a man aged 25 to 40 in good health. The specimen was blood. This rearrangement joins TRBV7-3 to TRBJ1-1; no definite D call. The CDR3 bases are TGTGCCAGCAGCTCCCACATGATGAACACTGAAGCTTTCTTT. Translated, it gives CASSSHMMNTEAFF.